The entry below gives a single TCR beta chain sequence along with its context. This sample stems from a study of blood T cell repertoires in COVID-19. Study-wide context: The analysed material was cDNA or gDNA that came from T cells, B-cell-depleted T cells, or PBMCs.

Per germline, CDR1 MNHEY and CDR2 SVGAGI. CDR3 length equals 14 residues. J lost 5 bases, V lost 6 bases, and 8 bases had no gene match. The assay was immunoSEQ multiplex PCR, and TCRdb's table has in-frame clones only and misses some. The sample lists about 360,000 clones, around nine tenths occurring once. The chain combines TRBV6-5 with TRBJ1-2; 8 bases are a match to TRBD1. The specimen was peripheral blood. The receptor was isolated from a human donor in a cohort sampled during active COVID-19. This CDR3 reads CASRRTGTGYGYTF. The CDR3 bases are TGTGCCAGCAGGCGAACCGGGACAGGTTATGGCTACACCTTC.